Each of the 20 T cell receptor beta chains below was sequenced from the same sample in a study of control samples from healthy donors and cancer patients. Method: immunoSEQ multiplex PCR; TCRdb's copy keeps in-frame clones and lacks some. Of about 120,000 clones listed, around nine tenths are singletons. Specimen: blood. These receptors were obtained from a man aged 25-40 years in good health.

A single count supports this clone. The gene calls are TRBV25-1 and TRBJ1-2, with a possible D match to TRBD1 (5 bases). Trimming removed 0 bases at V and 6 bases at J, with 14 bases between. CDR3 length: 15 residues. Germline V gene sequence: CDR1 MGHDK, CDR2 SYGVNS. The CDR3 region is CASSEYRGQGNGYTF. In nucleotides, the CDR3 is TGTGCCAGCAGTGAATATCGTGGGCAGGGTAATGGCTACACCTTC.

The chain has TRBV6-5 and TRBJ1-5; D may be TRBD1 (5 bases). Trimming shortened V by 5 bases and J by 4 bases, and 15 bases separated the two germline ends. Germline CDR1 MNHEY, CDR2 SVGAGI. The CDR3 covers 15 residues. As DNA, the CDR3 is TGTGCCAGCAGTCCTAGACAGTCCTTAAATCAGCCCCAGCATTTT. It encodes CASSPRQSLNQPQHF.

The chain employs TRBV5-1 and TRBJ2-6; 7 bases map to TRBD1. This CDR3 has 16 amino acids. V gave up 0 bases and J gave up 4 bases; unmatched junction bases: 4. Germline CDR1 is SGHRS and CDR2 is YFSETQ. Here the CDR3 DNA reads TGCGCCAGCAGCTTGGGAGGGACAGCCGGGGCCAACGTCCTGACTTTC. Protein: CASSLGGTAGANVLTF. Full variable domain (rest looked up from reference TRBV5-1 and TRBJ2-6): KAGVTQTPRYLIKTRGQQVTLSCSPISGHRSVSWYQQTPGQGLQFLFEYFSETQRNKGNFPGRFSGRQFSNSRSEMNVSTLELGDSALYLCASSLGGTAGANVLTFGAGSRLTVL.

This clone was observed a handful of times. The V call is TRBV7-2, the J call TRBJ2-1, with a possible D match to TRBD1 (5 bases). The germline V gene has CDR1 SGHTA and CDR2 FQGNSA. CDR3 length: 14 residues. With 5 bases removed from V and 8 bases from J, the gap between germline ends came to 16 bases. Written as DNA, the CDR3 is TGTGCCAGCAGCCTTAGAGTGGGGCATGATGAGCAGTTCTTC. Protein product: CASSLRVGHDEQFF.

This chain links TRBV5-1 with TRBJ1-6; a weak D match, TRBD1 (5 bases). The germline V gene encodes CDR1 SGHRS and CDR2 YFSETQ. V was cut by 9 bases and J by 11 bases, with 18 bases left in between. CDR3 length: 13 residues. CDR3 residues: CATRGDERTPLHF. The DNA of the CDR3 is TGCGCCACCCGTGGGGACGAAAGGACACCCCTCCACTTT.

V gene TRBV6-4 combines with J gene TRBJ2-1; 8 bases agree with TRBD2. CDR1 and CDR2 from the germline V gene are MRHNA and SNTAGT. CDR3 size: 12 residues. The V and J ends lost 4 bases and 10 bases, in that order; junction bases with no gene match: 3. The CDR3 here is CASSGSGGEQFF. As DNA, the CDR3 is TGTGCCAGCAGTGGCTCGGGGGGGGAGCAGTTCTTC.

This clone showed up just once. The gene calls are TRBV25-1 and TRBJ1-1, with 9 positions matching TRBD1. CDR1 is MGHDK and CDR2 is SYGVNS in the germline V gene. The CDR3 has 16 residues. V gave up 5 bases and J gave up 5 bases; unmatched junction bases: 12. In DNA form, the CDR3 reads TGTGCCAGCAGTCTACCCGGGGGACAGGGAATAACTGAAGCTTTCTTT. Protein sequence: CASSLPGGQGITEAFF.

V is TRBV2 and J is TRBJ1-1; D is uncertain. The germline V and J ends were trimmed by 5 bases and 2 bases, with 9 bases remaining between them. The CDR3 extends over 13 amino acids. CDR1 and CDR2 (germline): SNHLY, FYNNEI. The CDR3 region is CASSLRRNTEAFF. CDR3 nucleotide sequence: TGTGCCAGCAGTTTGCGACGTAACACTGAAGCTTTCTTT.

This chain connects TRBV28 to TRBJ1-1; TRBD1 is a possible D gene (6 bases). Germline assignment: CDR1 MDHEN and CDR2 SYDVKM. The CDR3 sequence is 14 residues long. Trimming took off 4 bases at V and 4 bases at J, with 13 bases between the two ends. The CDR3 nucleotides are TGTGCCAGCAGTTCCCTCGACAGGACCACTGAAGCTTTCTTT. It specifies CASSSLDRTTEAFF. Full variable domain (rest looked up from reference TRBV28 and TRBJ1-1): DVKVTQSSRYLVKRTGEKVFLECVQDMDHENMFWYRQDPGLGLRLIYFSYDVKMKEKGDIPEGYSVSREKKERFSLILESASTNQTSMYLCASSSLDRTTEAFFGQGTRLTVV.

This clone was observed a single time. CDR3 residues: CASSLTRTQGGGTEAFF. CDR3 sequence (DNA): TGCGCCAGCAGCTTAACCAGAACACAGGGTGGAGGCACTGAAGCTTTCTTT. V usage is TRBV5-1 and J usage is TRBJ1-1; possibly TRBD1 for D (6 bases). This CDR3 region has 17 residues. Germline V gene lookup returns CDR1 SGHRS and CDR2 YFSETQ. V was shortened by 2 bases and J by 4 bases, with 21 bases between the two germline ends.

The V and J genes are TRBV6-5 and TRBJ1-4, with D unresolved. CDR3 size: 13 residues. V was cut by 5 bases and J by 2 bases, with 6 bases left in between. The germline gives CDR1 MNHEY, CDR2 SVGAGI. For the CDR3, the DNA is TGTGCCAGCAGTCTCCAGACTAATGAAAAACTGTTTTTT. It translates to CASSLQTNEKLFF.

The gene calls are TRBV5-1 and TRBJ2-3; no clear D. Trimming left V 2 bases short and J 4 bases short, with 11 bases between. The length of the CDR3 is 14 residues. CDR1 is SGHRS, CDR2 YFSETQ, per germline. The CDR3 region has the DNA TGCGCCAGCAGCTTTGGCTTACCTTCAGATACGCAGTATTTT. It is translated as CASSFGLPSDTQYF.

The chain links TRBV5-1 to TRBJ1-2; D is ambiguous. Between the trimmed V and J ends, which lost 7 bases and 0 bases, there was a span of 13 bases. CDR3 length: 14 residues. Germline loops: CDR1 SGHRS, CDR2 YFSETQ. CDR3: CASRARLSNYGYTF. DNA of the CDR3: TGCGCCAGCCGCGCGAGACTTTCTAACTATGGCTACACCTTC.

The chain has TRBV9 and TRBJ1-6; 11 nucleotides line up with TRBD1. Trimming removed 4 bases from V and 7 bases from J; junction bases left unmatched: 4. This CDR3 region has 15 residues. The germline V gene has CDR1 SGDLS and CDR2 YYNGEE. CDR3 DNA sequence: TGTGCCAGCAGCCCCCGGGACAGGGGGAATTCACCCCTCCACTTT. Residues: CASSPRDRGNSPLHF.

The chain's CDR3 is CASSFRLAGGQDTQYF. CDR3 DNA: TGTGCCAGCAGCTTCCGACTAGCGGGGGGGCAAGATACGCAGTATTTT. The rearrangement uses TRBV5-8 and TRBJ2-3; 14 bases line up with TRBD2. This CDR3 has 16 residues. V was clipped by 2 bases and J by 5 bases; unmatched bases: 4. Germline-derived CDR1 and CDR2 are SGHTS and YDEGEE.

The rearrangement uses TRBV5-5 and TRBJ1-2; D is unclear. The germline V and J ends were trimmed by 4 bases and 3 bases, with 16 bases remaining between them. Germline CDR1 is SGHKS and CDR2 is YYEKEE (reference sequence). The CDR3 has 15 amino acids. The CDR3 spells CASSPSGREDYGYTF. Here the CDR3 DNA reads TGTGCCAGCAGCCCGAGTGGGAGGGAGGACTATGGCTACACCTTC.

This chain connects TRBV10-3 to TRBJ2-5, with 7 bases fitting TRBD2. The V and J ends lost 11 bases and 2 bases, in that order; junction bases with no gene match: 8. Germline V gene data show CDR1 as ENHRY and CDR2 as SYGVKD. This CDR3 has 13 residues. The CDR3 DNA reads TGTGCCCACAGCGGGGACCTACAAGAGACCCAGTACTTC. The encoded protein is CAHSGDLQETQYF.

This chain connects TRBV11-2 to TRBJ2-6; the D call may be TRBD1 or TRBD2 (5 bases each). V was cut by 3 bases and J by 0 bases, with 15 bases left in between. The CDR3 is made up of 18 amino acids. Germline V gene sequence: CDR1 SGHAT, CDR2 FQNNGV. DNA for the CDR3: TGTGCCAGCAGCTTCCCCGTAGGGACCTTCTCTGGGGCCAACGTCCTGACTTTC. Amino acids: CASSFPVGTFSGANVLTF.

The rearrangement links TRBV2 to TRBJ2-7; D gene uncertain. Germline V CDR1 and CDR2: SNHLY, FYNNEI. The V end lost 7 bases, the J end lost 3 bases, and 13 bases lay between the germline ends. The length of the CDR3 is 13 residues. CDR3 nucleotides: TGTGCCAGCACTGAGAACCCTTACTACGAGCAGTACTTC. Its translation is CASTENPYYEQYF.

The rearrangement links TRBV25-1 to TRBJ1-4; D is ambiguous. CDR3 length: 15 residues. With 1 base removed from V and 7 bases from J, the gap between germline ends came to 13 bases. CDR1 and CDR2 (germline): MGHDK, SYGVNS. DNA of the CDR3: TGTGCCAGCAGTGAATTCGGCGGGGAGGGTGAAAAACTGTTTTTT. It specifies CASSEFGGEGEKLFF.